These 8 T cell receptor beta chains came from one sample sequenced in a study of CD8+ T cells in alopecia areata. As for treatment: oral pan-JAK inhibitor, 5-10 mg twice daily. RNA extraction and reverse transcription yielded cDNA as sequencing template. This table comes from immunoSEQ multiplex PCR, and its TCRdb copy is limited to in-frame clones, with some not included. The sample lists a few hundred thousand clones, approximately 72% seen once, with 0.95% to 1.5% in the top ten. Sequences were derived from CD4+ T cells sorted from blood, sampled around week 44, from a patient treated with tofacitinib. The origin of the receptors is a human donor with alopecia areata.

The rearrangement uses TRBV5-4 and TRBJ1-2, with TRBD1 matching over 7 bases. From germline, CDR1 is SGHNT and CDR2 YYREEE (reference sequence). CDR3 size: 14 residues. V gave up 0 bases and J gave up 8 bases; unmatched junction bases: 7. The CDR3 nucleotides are TGTGCCAGCAGCTTGGACAGGGGATACGGGGGCTACACCTTC. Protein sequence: CASSLDRGYGGYTF.

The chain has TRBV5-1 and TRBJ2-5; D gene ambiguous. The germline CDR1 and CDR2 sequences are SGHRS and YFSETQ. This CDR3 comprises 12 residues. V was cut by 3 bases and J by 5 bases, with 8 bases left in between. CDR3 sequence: CASSSSLETQYF. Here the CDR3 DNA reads TGCGCCAGCAGCTCCTCGTTGGAGACCCAGTACTTC.

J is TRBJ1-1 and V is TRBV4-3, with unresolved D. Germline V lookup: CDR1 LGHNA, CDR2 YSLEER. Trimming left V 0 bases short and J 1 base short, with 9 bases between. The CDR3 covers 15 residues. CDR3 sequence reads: CASSQDGKRNTEAFF. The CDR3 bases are TGCGCCAGCAGCCAAGATGGGAAACGGAACACTGAAGCTTTCTTT.

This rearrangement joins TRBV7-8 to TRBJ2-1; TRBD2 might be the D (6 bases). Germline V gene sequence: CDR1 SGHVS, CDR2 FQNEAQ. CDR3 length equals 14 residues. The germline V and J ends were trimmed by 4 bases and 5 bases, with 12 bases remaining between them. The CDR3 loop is CASSSTGSHNEQFF. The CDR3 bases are TGTGCCAGCAGCTCAACCGGGAGCCACAATGAGCAGTTCTTC.

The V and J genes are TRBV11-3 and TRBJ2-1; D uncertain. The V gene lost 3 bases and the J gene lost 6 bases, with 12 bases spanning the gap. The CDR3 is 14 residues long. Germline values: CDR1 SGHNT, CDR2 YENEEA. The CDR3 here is CASSFADLGNEQFF. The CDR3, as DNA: TGTGCCAGCAGCTTCGCGGACCTAGGCAATGAGCAGTTCTTC.

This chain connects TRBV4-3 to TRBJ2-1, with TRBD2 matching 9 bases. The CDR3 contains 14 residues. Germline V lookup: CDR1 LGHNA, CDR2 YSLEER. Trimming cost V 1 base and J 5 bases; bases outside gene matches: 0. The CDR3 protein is CASSQVAGDNEQFF. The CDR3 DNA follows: TGCGCCAGCAGCCAAGTAGCGGGGGACAATGAGCAGTTCTTC.

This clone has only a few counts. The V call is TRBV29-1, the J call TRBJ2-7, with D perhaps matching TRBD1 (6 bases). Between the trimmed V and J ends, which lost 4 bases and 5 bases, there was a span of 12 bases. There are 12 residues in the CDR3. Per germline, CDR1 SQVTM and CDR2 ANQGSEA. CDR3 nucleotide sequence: TGCAGCGTTGCCAGGACAGTTGACGAGCAGTACTTC. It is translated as CSVARTVDEQYF.

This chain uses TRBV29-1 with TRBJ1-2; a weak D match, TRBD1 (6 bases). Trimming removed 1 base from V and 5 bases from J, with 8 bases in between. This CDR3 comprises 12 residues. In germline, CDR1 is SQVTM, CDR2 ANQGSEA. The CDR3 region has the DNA TGCAGCGTTGAAGGGACAGTTTATGGCTACACCTTC. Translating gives CSVEGTVYGYTF.